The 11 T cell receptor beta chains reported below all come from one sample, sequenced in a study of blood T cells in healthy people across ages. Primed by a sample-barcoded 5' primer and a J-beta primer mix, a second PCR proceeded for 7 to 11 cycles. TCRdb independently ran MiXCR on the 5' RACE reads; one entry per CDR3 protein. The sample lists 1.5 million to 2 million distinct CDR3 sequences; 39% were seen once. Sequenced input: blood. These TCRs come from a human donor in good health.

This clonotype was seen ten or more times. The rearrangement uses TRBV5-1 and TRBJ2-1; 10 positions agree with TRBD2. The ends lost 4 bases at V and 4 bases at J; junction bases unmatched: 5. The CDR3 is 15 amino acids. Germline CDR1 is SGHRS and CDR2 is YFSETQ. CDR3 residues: CASSPTSGEYNEQFF. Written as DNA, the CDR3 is TGCGCCAGCAGCCCTACTAGCGGGGAATACAATGAGCAGTTCTTC.

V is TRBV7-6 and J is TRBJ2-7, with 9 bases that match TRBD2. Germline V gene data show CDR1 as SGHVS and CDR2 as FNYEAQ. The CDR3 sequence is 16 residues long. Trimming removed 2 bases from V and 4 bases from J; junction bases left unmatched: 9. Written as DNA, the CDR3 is TGTGCCAGCAGCTTACCGCCTTCGGGACTAGCATACGAGCAGTACTTC. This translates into CASSLPPSGLAYEQYF. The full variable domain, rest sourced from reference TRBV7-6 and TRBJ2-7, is GAGVSQSPRYKVTKRGQDVALRCDPISGHVSLYWYRQALGQGPEFLTYFNYEAQQDKSGLPNDRFSAERPEGSISTLTIQRTEQRDSAMYRCASSLPPSGLAYEQYFGPGTRLTVT.

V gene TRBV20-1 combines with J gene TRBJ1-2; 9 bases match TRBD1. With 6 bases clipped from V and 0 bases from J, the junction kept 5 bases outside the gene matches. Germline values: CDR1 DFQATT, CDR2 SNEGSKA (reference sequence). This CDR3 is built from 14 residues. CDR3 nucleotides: TGCAGTGCCGCAGACAGGGGGACTAACTATGGCTACACCTTC. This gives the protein CSAADRGTNYGYTF.

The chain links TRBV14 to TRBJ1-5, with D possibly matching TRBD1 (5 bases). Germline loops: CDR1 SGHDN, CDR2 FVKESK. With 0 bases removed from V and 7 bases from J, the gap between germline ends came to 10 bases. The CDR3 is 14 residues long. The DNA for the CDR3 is TGTGCCAGCAGCCAAGAGGGGGTCGGGCAGCCCCAGCATTTT. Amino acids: CASSQEGVGQPQHF.

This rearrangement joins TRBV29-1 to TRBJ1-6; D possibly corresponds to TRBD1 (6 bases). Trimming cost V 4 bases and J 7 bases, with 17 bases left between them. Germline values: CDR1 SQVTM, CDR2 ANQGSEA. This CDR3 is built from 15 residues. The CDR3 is CSVATGAGLNSPLHF. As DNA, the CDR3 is TGCAGCGTTGCGACAGGCGCGGGCCTGAATTCACCCCTCCACTTT.

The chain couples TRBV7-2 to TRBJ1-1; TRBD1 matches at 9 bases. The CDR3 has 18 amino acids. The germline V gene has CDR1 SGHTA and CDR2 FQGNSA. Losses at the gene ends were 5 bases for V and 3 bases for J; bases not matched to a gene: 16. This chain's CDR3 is CASSPRPGQGVGDTEAFF. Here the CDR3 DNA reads TGTGCCAGCAGCCCCCGCCCGGGACAGGGAGTCGGGGACACTGAAGCTTTCTTT. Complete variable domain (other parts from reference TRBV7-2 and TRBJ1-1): GAGVSQSPSNKVTEKGKDVELRCDPISGHTALYWYRQSLGQGLEFLIYFQGNSAPDKSGLPSDRFSAERTGGSVSTLTIQRTQQEDSAVYLCASSPRPGQGVGDTEAFFGQGTRLTVV.

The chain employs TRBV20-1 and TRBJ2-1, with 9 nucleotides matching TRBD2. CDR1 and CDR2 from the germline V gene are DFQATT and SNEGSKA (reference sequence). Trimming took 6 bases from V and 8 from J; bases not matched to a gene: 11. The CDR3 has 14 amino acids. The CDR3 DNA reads TGCAGTGCCGCCCGAGCGGGGGGTTTGGATGAGCAGTTCTTC. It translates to CSAARAGGLDEQFF.

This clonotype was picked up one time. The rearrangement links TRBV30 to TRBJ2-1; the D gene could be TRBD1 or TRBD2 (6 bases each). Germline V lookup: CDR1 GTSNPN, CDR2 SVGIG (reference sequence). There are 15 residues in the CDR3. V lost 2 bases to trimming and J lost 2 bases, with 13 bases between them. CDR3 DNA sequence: TGTGCCTGGAGTTTAGGGGGGACCCCCTACAATGAGCAGTTCTTC. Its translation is CAWSLGGTPYNEQFF. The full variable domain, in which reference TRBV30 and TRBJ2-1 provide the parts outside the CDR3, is SQTIHQWPATLVQPVGSPLSLECTVEGTSNPNLYWYRQAAGRGLQLLFYSVGIGQISSEVPQNLSASRPQDRQFILSSKKLLLSDSGFYLCAWSLGGTPYNEQFFGPGTRLTVL.

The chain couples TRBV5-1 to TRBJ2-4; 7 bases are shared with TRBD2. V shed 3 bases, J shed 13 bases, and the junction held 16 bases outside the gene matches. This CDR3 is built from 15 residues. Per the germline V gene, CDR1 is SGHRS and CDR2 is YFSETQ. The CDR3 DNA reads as TGCGCCAGCAGCTGGGGCACTAGCGAAAACAATGAGCAGTACTTC. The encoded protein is CASSWGTSENNEQYF. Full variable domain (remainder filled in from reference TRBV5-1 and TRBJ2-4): KAGVTQTPRYLIKTRGQQVTLSCSPISGHRSVSWYQQTPGQGLQFLFEYFSETQRNKGNFPGRFSGRQFSNSRSEMNVSTLELGDSALYLCASSWGTSENNEQYFGAGTRLSVL.

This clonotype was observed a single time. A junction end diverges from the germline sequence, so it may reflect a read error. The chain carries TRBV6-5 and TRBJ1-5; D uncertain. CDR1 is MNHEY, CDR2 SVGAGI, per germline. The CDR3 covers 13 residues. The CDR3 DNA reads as TGTGCCGGCAGTTTGGGCTACCGTCAGCCCCAGCATTTT. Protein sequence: CAGSLGYRQPQHF.

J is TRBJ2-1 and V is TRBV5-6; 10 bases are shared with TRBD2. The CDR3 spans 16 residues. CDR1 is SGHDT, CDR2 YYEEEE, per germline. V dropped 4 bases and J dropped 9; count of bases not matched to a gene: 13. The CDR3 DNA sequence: TGTGCCAGCAGCGGGGGGAGCGGGGGGGTCTCGGGTGAGCAGTTCTTC. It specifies CASSGGSGGVSGEQFF.